These T cell receptor beta chains were read from a single sample in a study of cytomegalovirus exposure and HLA in healthy donors. The method was immunoSEQ multiplex PCR; TCRdb's version includes in-frame clones alone and lacks a portion of them. This table holds about 200,000 clones, 70% to 80% found once. The specimen was PBMCs. Source of these receptors: a girl aged 2-10 years in good health and CMV-seronegative. The CDR3 runs from the conserved cysteine through the conserved F or W. A D gene is named only where the DNA matches it firmly. Some rows mark clone size as missing; the rest say once, few, many or name a class of expanded clone.

clone size,D gene,V gene,J gene,CDR3 protein,CDR3 DNA
NA,NA,TRBV27,TRBJ1-4,CASSRFPWVGVSGATNEKLFF,TGTGCCAGCAGCCGATTTCCGTGGGTCGGGGTGTCTGGTGCAACTAATGAAAAACTGTTTTTT
NA,TRBD1,TRBV7-9,TRBJ1-2,CASSANQGVYGYTF,TGTGCCAGCAGCGCCAACCAGGGGGTCTATGGCTACACCTTC
NA,NA,TRBV10-2,TRBJ1-1,CASSDLQKAFF,TGCGCCAGCAGTGATTTACAGAAAGCTTTCTTT
NA,NA,TRBV5-6,TRBJ2-6,CASSFGMFGANVLTF,TGTGCCAGCAGCTTCGGGATGTTTGGGGCCAACGTCCTGACTTTC
once,NA,TRBV6-1,TRBJ2-7,CASSEPSLLYYEQYF,TGTGCCAGCAGTGAACCGTCCCTGCTATACTACGAGCAGTACTTC
NA,NA,TRBV5-1,TRBJ1-4,CASSPAQATNEKLFF,TGCGCCAGCAGCCCTGCACAGGCAACTAATGAAAAACTGTTTTTT
once,TRBD1,TRBV6-5,TRBJ1-4,CASRGTGRFEKLFF,TGTGCCAGCAGGGGGACAGGGCGATTTGAAAAACTGTTTTTT
NA,NA,TRBV19,TRBJ2-1,CASSDRLNEQFF,TGTGCCAGTTCCGACCGACTTAATGAGCAGTTCTTC
NA,TRBD2,TRBV7-9,TRBJ2-5,CASSLGTSGIPGETQYF,TGTGCCAGCAGCTTAGGGACTAGCGGGATTCCCGGAGAGACCCAGTACTTC
NA,TRBD1,TRBV19,TRBJ2-7,CASSRWDRAYEQYF,TGTGCCAGTAGTAGATGGGACAGAGCCTACGAGCAGTACTTC
NA,TRBD2,TRBV5-4,TRBJ2-7,CASTEGGTSGSREQYF,TGTGCCAGCACCGAGGGAGGGACTAGCGGGAGCCGGGAGCAGTACTTC
few,NA,TRBV5-6,TRBJ1-2,CASSLGSGNYGYTF,TGTGCCAGCAGCTTGGGGTCAGGGAACTATGGCTACACCTTC
NA,TRBD2,TRBV5-4,TRBJ2-1,CASSLASVAGSEQFF,TGTGCCAGCAGCTTGGCCTCGGTAGCGGGGTCTGAGCAGTTCTTC
NA,NA,TRBV9,TRBJ2-6,CASSPRGSGANVLTF,TGTGCCAGCAGCCCAAGAGGGTCTGGGGCCAACGTCCTGACTTTC
NA,NA,TRBV4-2,TRBJ2-7,CASSPLRAGEGRGFAYEQYF,TGTGCCAGCAGCCCATTAAGAGCAGGGGAAGGAAGGGGGTTCGCCTACGAGCAGTACTTC
NA,TRBD1,TRBV7-7,TRBJ2-1,CASSQDRSNEQFF,TGTGCCAGCAGCCAGGACAGGTCCAATGAGCAGTTCTTC
NA,NA,TRBV5-6,TRBJ1-2,CASSLASTSGYTF,TGTGCCAGCAGCTTGGCGTCCACTTCTGGCTACACCTTC
NA,TRBD2,TRBV19,TRBJ2-2,CASSSTSVPNTGELFF,TGTGCCAGTAGTTCCACTAGCGTGCCGAACACCGGGGAGCTGTTTTTT
NA,TRBD2,TRBV6-1,TRBJ2-1,CASIWTSGVGEQFF,TGTGCCAGCATATGGACTAGCGGGGTCGGGGAGCAGTTCTTC
NA,TRBD2,TRBV6-5,TRBJ2-3,CASSPTSGGSDTQYF,TGTGCCAGCAGTCCAACTAGCGGGGGATCAGATACGCAGTATTTT
NA,NA,TRBV27,TRBJ2-1,CASREVGYNEQFF,TGTGCCAGCAGAGAGGTTGGGTACAATGAGCAGTTCTTC
once,TRBD2,TRBV5-6,TRBJ2-3,CASRTSGDTDTQYF,TGTGCCAGCAGGACTAGCGGGGACACAGATACGCAGTATTTT
NA,TRBD1,TRBV6-5,TRBJ2-4,CASSFSGGDIQYF,TGTGCCAGCAGTTTCTCAGGGGGAGACATTCAGTACTTC
few,TRBD1,TRBV10-3,TRBJ2-7,CAISPGTGGSSIYEQYF,TGTGCCATCAGTCCCGGGACAGGGGGTTCCAGCATATACGAGCAGTACTTC
few,NA,TRBV7-9,TRBJ2-1,CASSLRGHYNEQFF,TGTGCCAGCAGCTTACGCGGGCACTACAATGAGCAGTTCTTC
NA,NA,TRBV19,TRBJ1-1,CASSNGVNTEAFF,TGTGCCAGCTCGAACGGGGTGAACACTGAAGCTTTCTTT
NA,TRBD1,TRBV11-3,TRBJ1-2,CASSPDRGSGYGYTF,TGTGCCAGCAGCCCAGACAGGGGGAGCGGCTATGGCTACACCTTC
NA,NA,TRBV20-1,TRBJ2-5,CSARTVGTQYF,TGCAGTGCTAGAACCGTCGGGACCCAGTACTTC
NA,NA,TRBV2,TRBJ1-5,CASVAGRFNQPQHF,TGTGCCAGCGTCGCAGGGAGGTTCAATCAGCCCCAGCATTTT
few,NA,TRBV9,TRBJ1-6,CASSVEGYGGALHF,TGTGCCAGCAGCGTAGAAGGGTATGGGGGGGCCCTCCACTTT
NA,NA,TRBV7-9,TRBJ1-4,CASSLGDATNEKLFF,TGTGCCAGCAGCTTAGGCGATGCAACTAATGAAAAACTGTTTTTT
NA,NA,TRBV29-1,TRBJ2-4,CSVEEASFPIAKNIQYF,TGCAGCGTTGAAGAAGCCTCCTTCCCGATAGCCAAAAACATTCAGTACTTC
few,TRBD1,TRBV5-6,TRBJ2-5,CASNPLQGSYQETQYF,TGTGCCAGCAATCCGTTACAGGGGTCATACCAAGAGACCCAGTACTTC
NA,NA,TRBV19,TRBJ2-3,CASSIDGGARDTQYF,TGTGCCAGTAGTATAGATGGGGGGGCTCGGGATACGCAGTATTTT
NA,TRBD2,TRBV27,TRBJ2-1,CASSLLAGGSYNEQFF,TGTGCCAGCAGTTTATTAGCGGGAGGGTCCTACAATGAGCAGTTCTTC
NA,NA,TRBV10-2,TRBJ1-5,CASSERGKSQHF,TGCGCCAGCAGTGAGAGGGGGAAAAGCCAGCATTTT
NA,NA,TRBV7-2,TRBJ1-1,CASSLRGDRNTEAFF,TGTGCCAGCAGCTTAAGAGGAGATAGGAACACTGAAGCTTTCTTT
NA,TRBD1,TRBV7-3,TRBJ1-1,CASSSQGGVTEAFF,TGTGCCAGCAGCTCCCAGGGGGGCGTCACTGAAGCTTTCTTT
NA,NA,TRBV4-1,TRBJ1-1,CASSQAPTDTEAFF,TGCGCCAGCAGCCAAGCCCCAACTGACACTGAAGCTTTCTTT
NA,TRBD1,TRBV19,TRBJ1-2,CASSITTGTGSGYTF,TGTGCCAGTAGTATCACAACCGGGACAGGGAGCGGCTACACCTTC
once,NA,TRBV27,TRBJ1-2,CASSAGLPLYRYTF,TGTGCCAGCAGTGCAGGGTTACCGCTTTATCGCTACACCTTC
NA,NA,TRBV7-8,TRBJ1-3,CASSLTGISGNTIYF,TGTGCCAGCAGCTTAACAGGGATCTCTGGAAACACCATATATTTT
few,TRBD1,TRBV30,TRBJ1-2,CAWSRTGVYGYTF,TGTGCCTGGAGCCGGACAGGGGTCTATGGCTACACCTTC
NA,NA,TRBV6-5,TRBJ2-7,CASSYGVGLYEQYF,TGTGCCAGCAGTTACGGTGTGGGGCTCTACGAGCAGTACTTC
few,NA,TRBV6-1,TRBJ1-4,CASSEAEGTNEKLFF,TGTGCCAGCAGTGAAGCGGAGGGTACTAATGAAAAACTGTTTTTT
few,TRBD1,TRBV10-3,TRBJ2-5,CAISETGAETQYF,TGTGCCATCAGTGAGACAGGGGCAGAGACCCAGTACTTC
NA,NA,TRBV15,TRBJ1-1,CAASTPWSTEAFF,TGTGCCGCATCAACTCCTTGGAGCACTGAAGCTTTCTTT
NA,NA,TRBV7-9,TRBJ2-7,CASSSTVTYEQYF,TGTGCCAGCAGCTCGACAGTTACCTACGAGCAGTACTTC
NA,TRBD2,TRBV10-3,TRBJ2-3,CAISLISGDTDTQYF,TGTGCCATCAGCCTGATTAGCGGGGATACAGATACGCAGTATTTT
NA,NA,TRBV5-6,TRBJ1-3,CASSLFRSSGNTIYF,TGTGCCAGCAGCTTGTTCCGGAGCTCTGGAAACACCATATATTTT
NA,NA,TRBV7-3,TRBJ2-1,CASSLIRGGKNEQFF,TGTGCCAGCAGCTTAATTCGAGGCGGCAAGAATGAGCAGTTCTTC
few,NA,TRBV30,TRBJ2-1,CAWDFYNEQFF,TGTGCCTGGGACTTCTACAATGAGCAGTTCTTC
once,TRBD1,TRBV27,TRBJ2-1,CASSPSTGTGGNEQFF,TGTGCCAGCAGTCCCTCAACCGGGACAGGGGGTAATGAGCAGTTCTTC